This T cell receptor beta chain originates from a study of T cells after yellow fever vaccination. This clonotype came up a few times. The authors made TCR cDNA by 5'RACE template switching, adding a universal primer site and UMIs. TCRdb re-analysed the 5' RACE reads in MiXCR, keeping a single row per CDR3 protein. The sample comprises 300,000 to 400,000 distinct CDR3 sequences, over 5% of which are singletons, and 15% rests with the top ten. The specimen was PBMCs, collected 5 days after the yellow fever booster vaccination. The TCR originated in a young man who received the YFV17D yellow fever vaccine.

CDR3 sequence reads: CATSRARGATETQYF. The CDR3 DNA follows: TGTGCCACCAGCAGAGCACGGGGGGCGACTGAGACCCAGTACTTC. The rearrangement uses TRBV15 and TRBJ2-5; perhaps TRBD2 as D (7 bases). Trimming stripped 1 base from V and 5 bases from J, with 14 bases between. This CDR3 comprises 15 residues. Germline V gene data show CDR1 as LNHNV and CDR2 as YYDKDF (reference sequence).